Here is one T cell receptor beta chain with its context. The antigen is undetermined. Repertoires were generated with immunoSEQ multiplex PCR, while TCRdb's copy carries only in-frame clones and drops some. The table has about 97,000 clones, about 88% seen once. The data stem from a study of T cell responses to AZD1222 COVID-19 vaccine. Overall study results and limits: White British ancestry dominated among donors, who included more females, and clonal diversity was possibly underestimated. Following two doses of AZD1222, Spike-specific TCR breadth and depth rose. Vaccine-associated CD4 TCRs ranged over spike, dominating at 160-218 and 743-854.

The material was peripheral blood, obtained on day 0 of AZD1222 vaccination. This clonotype was obtained from an adult in good health.

CDR3 DNA: TGTGCCAGCTCACCAAGTCTAGGTGGAGGCGCAGATACGCAGTATTTT. This translates into CASSPSLGGGADTQYF. The chain joins TRBV18 to TRBJ2-3; a weak D match, TRBD2 (5 bases). The V end lost 2 bases, the J end lost 4 bases, and 16 bases lay between the germline ends. The CDR3 length is 16 residues. Germline V lookup: CDR1 KGHSH, CDR2 LQKENI.